This entry lists 16 T cell receptor beta chains sequenced from one sample in a study of CD8 T cells in ankylosing spondylitis. General study results and limits: Blood from ankylosing spondylitis patients appeared to carry a characteristic roughly eight-variant TCR beta motif.

TCRdb passed the 5' RACE reads through MiXCR, listing each CDR3 protein once. The data contain around 480,000 distinct CDR3 sequences, roughly 18% of them singletons. Their antigen targets remain unknown. The sample taken for sequencing was blood, either unsorted or a sorted T cell fraction (not recorded which). These receptors originate from a male donor with ankylosing spondylitis.

The chain links TRBV7-3 to TRBJ2-3; D tentatively fits TRBD1 or TRBD2 (6 bases each). This CDR3 comprises 17 residues. Trimming removed 2 bases from V and 5 bases from J, with 20 bases in between. From germline, CDR1 is SGHTA and CDR2 FQGTGA. The CDR3 bases are TGTGCCAGCAGCTTATTAGGGGGGCAGAAGCTGGGAGATACGCAGTATTTT. This encodes CASSLLGGQKLGDTQYF.

This clonotype was counted ten times or more. The chain uses TRBV7-8 and TRBJ1-6; the D is unclear. The V end lost 3 bases, the J end lost 6 bases, and 9 bases lay between the germline ends. This CDR3 region has 14 residues. In germline, CDR1 is SGHVS, CDR2 FQNEAQ. The CDR3 loop reads CASSLQRTNSPLHF. The CDR3 DNA sequence: TGTGCCAGCAGCTTGCAGCGTACTAATTCACCCCTCCACTTT.

This clonotype was picked up a small number of times. This chain links TRBV6-1 with TRBJ1-5; a possible D gene is TRBD1 (6 bases). V was shortened by 6 bases and J by 5 bases, with 11 bases between the two germline ends. The length of the CDR3 is 13 residues. Germline V CDR1 and CDR2: MNHNS, SASEGT. CDR3 bases: TGTGCCAGCAGAGCCGGGGGCGATCAGCCCCAGCATTTT. This encodes CASRAGGDQPQHF.

J is TRBJ2-3 and V is TRBV10-2, with TRBD2 matching over 7 bases. The V gene end was trimmed by 8 bases and the J gene end by 2 bases; junction bases not matched to a gene: 10. Germline V gene data show CDR1 as WSHSY and CDR2 as SAAADI. The CDR3 extends over 15 amino acids. The CDR3 region has the DNA TGCGCCAGCGGCTCTCGGGGGACTATCACAGATACGCAGTATTTT. This codes for CASGSRGTITDTQYF.

The chain employs TRBV20-1 and TRBJ2-4; weak D call: TRBD2 (6 bases). V shed 5 bases and J shed 6 bases, with 17 bases lying between them. This CDR3 is built from 14 residues. Germline lookup yields CDR1 DFQATT and CDR2 SNEGSKA (reference sequence). CDR3 sequence: CSAGPGTSGNIQYF. CDR3 sequence (DNA): TGCAGTGCTGGGCCCGGGACTTCAGGAAACATTCAGTACTTC.

This clonotype was observed at least ten times. This chain uses TRBV12-3 or TRBV12-4 with TRBJ2-7; 11 bases align to TRBD1. Losses at the gene ends were 3 bases for V and 6 bases for J; bases not matched to a gene: 4. The CDR3 has 14 residues. CDR3 sequence reads: CASSFPGQGVEQYF. In nucleotides, the CDR3 is TGTGCCAGCAGTTTTCCGGGACAGGGGGTCGAGCAGTACTTC.

The chain recombines TRBV20-1 with TRBJ2-1; tentatively, D is TRBD2 (5 bases). Germline loops: CDR1 DFQATT, CDR2 SNEGSKA (reference sequence). The length of the CDR3 is 13 residues. V lost 6 bases and J lost 1, with 10 bases in between. CDR3 nucleotides: TGCAGTGCAATAGCGTGGTCCTACAATGAGCAGTTCTTC. Its protein product is CSAIAWSYNEQFF.

This clonotype was counted a few times. The chain joins TRBV5-1 to TRBJ2-1; the D is unclear. Germline-derived CDR1 and CDR2 are SGHRS and YFSETQ. V shed 0 bases and J shed 5 bases, with 12 bases lying between them. The CDR3 has 15 residues. The CDR3 bases are TGCGCCAGCAGCTTGGTACCCGAACTTAACAATGAGCAGTTCTTC. This sequence encodes CASSLVPELNNEQFF.

Only a few counts were recorded for this clonotype. The V and J genes are TRBV9 and TRBJ2-2, with a possible D match to TRBD2 (6 bases). From germline, CDR1 is SGDLS and CDR2 YYNGEE. This CDR3 contains 17 residues. V was cut by 4 bases and J by 1 base, with 17 bases left in between. The CDR3 is CASSTRGGSGNTGELFF. The CDR3 coding sequence is TGTGCCAGCAGCACCCGTGGGGGTAGCGGGAACACCGGGGAGCTGTTTTTT.

The rearrangement links TRBV5-1 to TRBJ2-5; 7 bases align to TRBD1. The CDR3 extends over 14 amino acids. Unmatched junction bases numbered 10, after V lost 4 bases and J lost 7 bases. Germline values: CDR1 SGHRS, CDR2 YFSETQ. The CDR3 DNA is TGCGCCAGCAGCCCCCGGGACAGCTTGGGGACCCAGTACTTC. It is translated as CASSPRDSLGTQYF.

The CDR3 region is CSAREGGGNQPQHF. The CDR3 DNA sequence: TGCAGTGCTAGAGAGGGAGGGGGCAATCAGCCCCAGCATTTT. The V call is TRBV20-1, the J call TRBJ1-5; D might be TRBD1 (5 bases). V lost 0 bases and J 2 bases, leaving 8 bases between the germline ends. This CDR3 is built from 14 residues. In germline, CDR1 is DFQATT, CDR2 SNEGSKA (reference sequence).

This clonotype has just a few counts. The rearrangement uses TRBV7-9 and TRBJ1-3, with D hard to call. The germline gives CDR1 SEHNR, CDR2 FQNEAQ (reference sequence). V was trimmed by 0 bases and J by 4 bases, leaving 7 bases between them. The CDR3 extends over 14 amino acids. The CDR3 loop is CASSLALSGNTIYF. The CDR3 DNA is TGTGCCAGCAGCTTAGCCCTCTCGGGAAACACCATATATTTT. Full variable domain (rest looked up from reference TRBV7-9 and TRBJ1-3): DTGVSQNPRHKITKRGQNVTFRCDPISEHNRLYWYRQTLGQGPEFLTYFQNEAQLEKSRLLSDRFSAERPKGSFSTLEIQRTEQGDSAMYLCASSLALSGNTIYFGEGSWLTVV.

This clonotype was found a few times. CDR3 protein: CSATEVGTATNEKLFF. The DNA of the CDR3 is TGCAGCGCCACGGAAGTGGGTACTGCAACTAATGAAAAACTGTTTTTT. The chain is built from TRBV29-1 and TRBJ1-4; no definite D call. The V gene lost 7 bases and the J gene lost 0 bases, with 18 bases spanning the gap. CDR3 length: 16 amino acids. Per the germline V gene, CDR1 is SQVTM and CDR2 is ANQGSEA.

V and J are TRBV12-3 or TRBV12-4 and TRBJ2-5, with D maybe TRBD2 (6 bases). The CDR3 runs 14 residues. The V and J ends lost 6 bases and 1 base respectively, with 12 bases between them. In DNA, the CDR3 is TGTGCCAGCAGCGGGACTCCCCCCCAAGAGACCCAGTACTTC. Residues: CASSGTPPQETQYF.

The chain links TRBV10-3 to TRBJ2-3; 11 bases match TRBD2. Trimming cost V 3 bases and J 5 bases; bases outside gene matches: 7. This CDR3 has 16 amino acids. Looked up from germline, CDR1 is ENHRY and CDR2 is SYGVKD. Written as DNA, the CDR3 is TGTGCCATCAGTGAAGGGCCTAGCGGGGGGAAAGATACGCAGTATTTT. It codes for CAISEGPSGGKDTQYF.

This chain joins TRBV27 and TRBJ2-3, with D possibly matching TRBD1 (6 bases). V was trimmed by 4 bases and J by 1 base, leaving 12 bases between them. CDR3 length equals 15 residues. CDR1 is MNHEY and CDR2 is SMNVEV in the germline V gene (reference sequence). The DNA for the CDR3 is TGTGCCAGCAGTTCCAACAGGGTGGGCACAGATACGCAGTATTTT. Translation: CASSSNRVGTDTQYF.